Listed below are T cell receptor beta chains from one sample, sequenced in a study of blood T cells in healthy people across ages. Using its own MiXCR run on the 5' RACE reads, TCRdb lists one record per CDR3 protein. The table records about 620,000 distinct CDR3 sequences, 45% to 60% of them present only once. Sequencing was done on a sample of blood. These receptors originate from a woman older than 75 in good health. Each CDR3 is given without its conserved first and last residue. The order of the fields is CDR3 length, J gene, V gene, CDR3 protein.

len: 12
j_gene: TRBJ2-5
v_gene: TRBV6-5
CDR3aa: ASSYSNPQETQY

len: 11
j_gene: TRBJ2-2
v_gene: TRBV3-1
CDR3aa: ASSQGETGELF

len: 14
j_gene: TRBJ2-5
v_gene: TRBV6-5
CDR3aa: ASSYSGGGATETQY

len: 13
j_gene: TRBJ2-2
v_gene: TRBV2
CDR3aa: ASSEARGWTGELF

len: 12
j_gene: TRBJ1-3
v_gene: TRBV2
CDR3aa: ASSDRVAGNTIY

len: 11
j_gene: TRBJ2-3
v_gene: TRBV20-1
CDR3aa: SARVAAADTQY

len: 14
j_gene: TRBJ2-3
v_gene: TRBV24-1
CDR3aa: ATSDTQGARPDTQY

len: 14
j_gene: TRBJ2-1
v_gene: TRBV7-2
CDR3aa: ASSLGGARSYNEQF

len: 14
j_gene: TRBJ2-3
v_gene: TRBV5-6
CDR3aa: ASSFGTVLAGDTQY

len: 14
j_gene: TRBJ2-1
v_gene: TRBV4-1
CDR3aa: ASSQVGRGIHNEQF

len: 12
j_gene: TRBJ1-5
v_gene: TRBV27
CDR3aa: ASSWQTPDQPQH

len: 14
j_gene: TRBJ2-3
v_gene: TRBV9
CDR3aa: ASSGAGLGSADTQY

len: 14
j_gene: TRBJ2-2
v_gene: TRBV12-3/TRBV12-4
CDR3aa: ASSLAHVRDTGELF

len: 13
j_gene: TRBJ1-5
v_gene: TRBV4-1
CDR3aa: ASSPLVNSNQPQH

len: 12
j_gene: TRBJ1-5
v_gene: TRBV12-3/TRBV12-4
CDR3aa: ASSPSGTKKPQH

len: 15
j_gene: TRBJ2-1
v_gene: TRBV3-1
CDR3aa: ASSHKRTSGSYNEQF

len: 11
j_gene: TRBJ2-4
v_gene: TRBV7-8
CDR3aa: ASSVESQNIQY

len: 14
j_gene: TRBJ2-5
v_gene: TRBV5-1
CDR3aa: ASSSQPRGISYKQY

len: 15
j_gene: TRBJ1-4
v_gene: TRBV27
CDR3aa: ASSLLAPGPTNEKLF

len: 12
j_gene: TRBJ1-1
v_gene: TRBV7-3
CDR3aa: ASSKTGEGTEAF

len: 11
j_gene: TRBJ1-1
v_gene: TRBV29-1
CDR3aa: SVGRGYATEAF

len: 14
j_gene: TRBJ2-1
v_gene: TRBV7-9
CDR3aa: ASSLATGGFYNEQF

len: 15
j_gene: TRBJ2-7
v_gene: TRBV7-8
CDR3aa: ASSGGRPDAASYEQY

len: 12
j_gene: TRBJ1-6
v_gene: TRBV6-5
CDR3aa: ASSSATGYSPLH

len: 10
j_gene: TRBJ2-1
v_gene: TRBV2
CDR3aa: ASSTDYNEQF

len: 14
j_gene: TRBJ2-1
v_gene: TRBV6-4
CDR3aa: ASSDSGTSGANEQF

len: 12
j_gene: TRBJ1-2
v_gene: TRBV10-3
CDR3aa: AISETAGTGGYT

len: 12
j_gene: TRBJ2-7
v_gene: TRBV18
CDR3aa: ASSLLDRHREQY

len: 11
j_gene: TRBJ2-1
v_gene: TRBV2
CDR3aa: GIGSGNSREQF

len: 13
j_gene: TRBJ2-5
v_gene: TRBV7-3
CDR3aa: ASSLRGQGGETQY

len: 14
j_gene: TRBJ2-7
v_gene: TRBV7-2
CDR3aa: ASSSPAGRAPYEQY

len: 12
j_gene: TRBJ2-3
v_gene: TRBV29-1
CDR3aa: SVGGQGPTDTQY

len: 20
j_gene: TRBJ2-6
v_gene: TRBV28
CDR3aa: ASSFDRGRDRWGSSGANVLT

len: 11
j_gene: TRBJ1-1
v_gene: TRBV18
CDR3aa: ASSPGTGKGTF

len: 14
j_gene: TRBJ2-3
v_gene: TRBV20-1
CDR3aa: GASSGRRGGTDTQY

len: 14
j_gene: TRBJ2-3
v_gene: TRBV15
CDR3aa: ATSRAAGGVTDTQY

len: 13
j_gene: TRBJ2-7
v_gene: TRBV29-1
CDR3aa: SVRTITGGRYEQY

len: 13
j_gene: TRBJ1-5
v_gene: TRBV12-3/TRBV12-4
CDR3aa: ASSPSRGGNQPQH

len: 11
j_gene: TRBJ1-2
v_gene: TRBV20-1
CDR3aa: SARKEGLYGYT

len: 15
j_gene: TRBJ2-3
v_gene: TRBV11-2
CDR3aa: ASSLVKKSLSPDTQY

len: 15
j_gene: TRBJ2-7
v_gene: TRBV4-3
CDR3aa: ASSQDHGGGFSYEQY

len: 13
j_gene: TRBJ2-2
v_gene: TRBV7-2
CDR3aa: ASSLRQGDTGELF

len: 10
j_gene: TRBJ2-3
v_gene: TRBV7-2
CDR3aa: ASSPYKDTQY

len: 13
j_gene: TRBJ1-1
v_gene: TRBV29-1
CDR3aa: SGRSGVEANTEVF

len: 12
j_gene: TRBJ1-2
v_gene: TRBV10-3
CDR3aa: AISVSGSYYGYT

len: 14
j_gene: TRBJ1-2
v_gene: TRBV2
CDR3aa: ARFSGTGDSNYGYT

len: 10
j_gene: TRBJ2-1
v_gene: TRBV6-5
CDR3aa: ASSSPNNEQF

len: 13
j_gene: TRBJ2-1
v_gene: TRBV20-1
CDR3aa: SAPEGGTVYNEQF

len: 11
j_gene: TRBJ2-3
v_gene: TRBV6-6
CDR3aa: AGTPVGRDTQY

len: 11
j_gene: TRBJ2-1
v_gene: TRBV4-2
CDR3aa: ASTQGRDNEQF

len: 13
j_gene: TRBJ2-5
v_gene: TRBV5-1
CDR3aa: ASGSQRQPLKTQY

len: 11
j_gene: TRBJ2-4
v_gene: TRBV28
CDR3aa: ASSRQGQNIQY

len: 12
j_gene: TRBJ2-5
v_gene: TRBV24-1
CDR3aa: ATSEHRGPETQY